The 5 T cell receptor beta chains presented below share a single source sample, sequenced in a study of blood T cell repertoires in COVID-19. Only in-frame clones appear in the TCRdb table, and some are missing; sequencing was by immunoSEQ multiplex PCR. In the table there are around 380,000 clones, 81% of which are singletons. The sample was peripheral blood. These receptors were collected from a human donor with acute or convalescent COVID-19. The donor label of this sample is uncertain.

J is TRBJ1-4 and V is TRBV5-4, with 9 nucleotides matching TRBD1. The V segment lost 4 bases and the J segment 8 bases; nucleotides outside the gene matches: 9. This CDR3 is built from 15 residues. Germline CDR1 reads SGHNT; CDR2 reads YYREEE (reference sequence). CDR3 sequence: CASSPETGGLEKLFF. DNA of the CDR3: TGTGCCAGCAGCCCCGAGACAGGGGGGTTAGAAAAACTGTTTTTT.

The chain has TRBV5-1 and TRBJ2-2; 7 bases are a match to TRBD1. V lost 3 bases and J lost 5; bases outside the gene matches: 4. CDR3 length equals 14 residues. From germline, CDR1 is SGHRS and CDR2 YFSETQ. CDR3 in amino acids: CASSWVQGTGELFF. As DNA, the CDR3 is TGCGCCAGCAGCTGGGTACAGGGGACCGGGGAGCTGTTTTTT.

The chain links TRBV5-4 to TRBJ1-1; possibly TRBD1 for D (5 bases). The V end was cut by 0 bases, the J end by 1 base, with 10 bases between. In germline, CDR1 is SGHNT, CDR2 YYREEE (reference sequence). CDR3 size: 15 residues. This chain's CDR3 is CASSLAAGPNTEAFF. Here the CDR3 DNA reads TGTGCCAGCAGCTTGGCGGCAGGGCCGAACACTGAAGCTTTCTTT.

This sequence joins TRBV7-2 and TRBJ2-1; 7 bases map to TRBD2. The J segment lost 12 bases and the V segment lost 3 bases, leaving 8 bases of the junction unmatched. The germline gives CDR1 SGHTA, CDR2 FQGNSA. CDR3 length equals 13 residues. This CDR3 is CASSLAYSGSQFF. CDR3 DNA: TGTGCCAGCAGCTTGGCTTATAGCGGGTCGCAGTTCTTC.

The rearrangement joins TRBV7-9 to TRBJ2-3; D gene ambiguous. Germline V gene lookup returns CDR1 SEHNR and CDR2 FQNEAQ (reference sequence). The CDR3 runs to 15 residues. V was clipped by 2 bases and J by 4 bases, with 13 bases between them. The chain's CDR3 is CASSLLVGVPDTQYF. As DNA, the CDR3 is TGTGCCAGCAGCTTACTTGTGGGCGTCCCAGATACGCAGTATTTT.